There are a few counts of the clone carrying this TCR beta chain. What it binds is not known. The CDR3 has 12 amino acids. Germline values: CDR1 SGHTA, CDR2 FQGNSA. The ends were cut back, 4 bases at V and 8 bases at J, with 11 bases in the middle. The record originates from a study of radiation and T cells in renal cell carcinoma. On the study more broadly: Nephrectomy followed 15 Gy stereotactic body radiation by 4 weeks.

Study-level results: Pretreatment tumor biopsies were lacking, so baseline clonotypes are unknown.

Time point meaning: baseline pretreatment blood. The treatment is: 15 Gy SBRT to primary tumor, nephrectomy 4 weeks later. Clear cell pathology was present in this patient's renal cell carcinoma. Assay: immunoSEQ multiplex PCR; the TCRdb copy retains only in-frame clones and omits some. The sample has around 140,000 clones, approximately 87% seen once. Source: blood, taken from a patient whose treatment included radiotherapy and nephrectomy. The V and J genes are TRBV7-2 and TRBJ1-2; no clear D. This TCR was recovered from a woman in her forties or fifties with renal cell carcinoma. The CDR3 is CASSSVEEGYTF. The CDR3, as DNA: TGTGCCAGCAGCTCCGTTGAGGAGGGCTACACCTTC.